A selection of T cell receptor beta chains follows, all from one sample in a study of shared clonotypes between healthy human individuals. Using immunoSEQ multiplex PCR, the repertoire was profiled, and TCRdb retains in-frame clones only, with some absent. The sample carries roughly 220,000 clones, about 65% recorded once. Source material: memory CD4+ T cells sorted from blood. The receptors stem from a man aged 30 to 39 in good health. Both conserved end residues are part of each CDR3. Each record gives: J gene, clone size, V gene, D gene, CDR3 protein, CDR3 DNA. The D gene is left open where the match is weak. Only some rows state a clone size, as once, few, many or a class for expanded clones.

j_call: TRBJ2-3
clone_size: .
v_call: TRBV27
d_call: TRBD2
cdr3_aa: CASRQTLAGGSDTQYF
cdr3_nt: TGTGCCAGCAGGCAGACTCTAGCGGGAGGGTCAGATACGCAGTATTTT

j_call: TRBJ2-1
clone_size: .
v_call: TRBV7-2
d_call: TRBD2
cdr3_aa: CASSNGGGGYNEQFF
cdr3_nt: TGTGCCAGCAGCAACGGCGGGGGGGGATACAATGAGCAGTTCTTC

j_call: TRBJ2-1
clone_size: few
v_call: TRBV5-1
d_call: .
cdr3_aa: CASSPQGQSNEQFF
cdr3_nt: TGCGCCAGCAGCCCCCAGGGCCAATCCAATGAGCAGTTCTTC

j_call: TRBJ2-5
clone_size: many
v_call: TRBV5-1
d_call: .
cdr3_aa: CASSFRDFVETQYF
cdr3_nt: TGCGCCAGCAGCTTCCGGGACTTTGTGGAGACCCAGTACTTC

j_call: TRBJ2-1
clone_size: few
v_call: TRBV6-5
d_call: TRBD2
cdr3_aa: CASSRTSGDNEQFF
cdr3_nt: TGTGCCAGCAGTAGGACTAGCGGTGACAATGAGCAGTTCTTC

j_call: TRBJ2-2
clone_size: many
v_call: TRBV5-1
d_call: .
cdr3_aa: CASSLATGLGHKNTGELFF
cdr3_nt: TGCGCCAGCAGCTTGGCTACAGGGTTGGGGCATAAAAACACCGGGGAGCTGTTTTTT

j_call: TRBJ1-2
clone_size: few
v_call: TRBV2
d_call: TRBD1
cdr3_aa: CASQGQGPDGYTF
cdr3_nt: TGTGCCAGCCAGGGACAGGGGCCTGATGGCTACACCTTC

j_call: TRBJ1-1
clone_size: .
v_call: TRBV7-4
d_call: .
cdr3_aa: CASSLGAAGEAFF
cdr3_nt: TGTGCCAGCAGCTTAGGAGCGGCAGGTGAAGCTTTCTTT

j_call: TRBJ2-5
clone_size: .
v_call: TRBV7-6
d_call: .
cdr3_aa: CASSWGVGKTQYF
cdr3_nt: TGTGCCAGCAGCTGGGGGGTTGGAAAGACCCAGTACTTC

j_call: TRBJ2-1
clone_size: .
v_call: TRBV9
d_call: TRBD2
cdr3_aa: CASSVAEAGAQFF
cdr3_nt: TGTGCCAGCAGCGTAGCTGAGGCGGGAGCCCAGTTCTTC